This TCR beta chain was obtained from a study of CD8+CD57+ T cells in acquired aplastic anemia. This clonotype was detected only once. Germline V gene sequence: CDR1 SQVTM, CDR2 ANQGSEA. This CDR3 spans 14 amino acids. The template used for profiling TCR beta VDJ and CDR3 was genomic DNA. TCRdb called the reads again in MiXCR, with one record for every CDR3 protein. The table shows 400,000 to 450,000 distinct CDR3 sequences, with about two thirds occurring only once. V and J are TRBV29-1 and TRBJ1-1; D uncertain. Source material: sorted CD4+, CD8+, or CD8+CD57+ T cells (not recorded which) from PBMCs. The sequence derives from a human donor in good health, serving as a control. CDR3 in DNA: TGCGCCGCCCACTCGATGGGGAGAAGGGCTGCAGCTTTCTTT. Amino acid sequence: CAAHSMGRRAAAFF.